Listed here is a single T cell receptor beta chain. V dropped 2 bases and J dropped 0 bases, with 14 bases sitting between them. Looked up from germline, CDR1 is MNHNY and CDR2 is SVGAGI (reference sequence). This CDR3 region has 16 residues. The data were taken from a study of blood T cell repertoires in COVID-19. Study in general: Researchers got acute and convalescent COVID-19 samples from the United States, Italy and Spain. Nucleic acid was either cDNA or gDNA, and it came from T cells, B-cell-depleted T cells, or PBMCs.

Per the original data handling: The authors estimated nucleated cell counts from reference gene primer amplification. TCRdb's copy holds only in-frame clones and misses some; the assay was immunoSEQ multiplex PCR. D and trimming were read from the DNA, whereas the V and J calls and clone size are those reported in that table. Seen here are 60,000 to 85,000 clones, approximately 84% observed once, and the top ten hold less than 45%. The TCR originated in a man between 65 and 79 years old with acute or convalescent COVID-19. The V gene is TRBV6-6, the J gene TRBJ2-7, with a possible D match to TRBD1 (5 bases). Sequencing was carried out using peripheral blood. The CDR3 sequence is CASSYPKGSYSYEQYF. The CDR3 nucleotides are TGTGCCAGCAGTTACCCCAAGGGGTCTTACTCCTACGAGCAGTACTTC.